This TCR beta chain was documented in a study of response to subunit inactivated influenza vaccine. Study conclusions and caveats: Few additional T cells are recruited per seasonal influenza vaccination, authors suggested.

The V end was cut by 4 bases, the J end by 0 bases, with 12 bases between. The CDR3 is 15 amino acids. CDR1 and CDR2 (germline): MGHRA, YSYEKL. Via MiXCR, TCRdb re-called the RT-PCR reads, giving one row per CDR3 protein. The sample includes over 800,000 distinct CDR3 sequences, about 20% of them seen just once. This clonotype was detected many times. Its specificity is not known. Material: PBMCs from blood, obtained around 5 days after vaccination. The TCR sequence derives from a man between 45 and 60 years old who received an inactivated influenza vaccine. This chain uses TRBV4-1 with TRBJ1-2; D is perhaps TRBD1 (5 bases). This CDR3 is CASSPMGLPNYGYTF. The CDR3 DNA follows: TGCGCCAGCAGCCCTATGGGGCTGCCTAACTATGGCTACACCTTC.